The 21 T cell receptor beta chains reported below all come from one sample, sequenced in a study of early stage breast cancer tumors. Measured with immunoSEQ multiplex PCR; TCRdb has only the in-frame clones, and not every one. The sample records about 3,300 clones, around three fifths being singletons. Sequences were obtained from breast tumor tissue. The receptors stem from a person in their forties with breast cancer.

The chain carries TRBV14 and TRBJ2-1; D unclear. V was trimmed by 0 bases and J by 3 bases, leaving 9 bases between them. Germline V gives CDR1 SGHDN, CDR2 FVKESK. The CDR3 has 15 residues. CDR3 sequence (DNA): TGTGCCAGCAGCCAAGAATGGAAAGACTACAATGAGCAGTTCTTC. Its protein is CASSQEWKDYNEQFF.

V is TRBV6-4 and J is TRBJ2-1, with 12 bases aligning to TRBD1. The trim removed 5 bases at V and 7 bases at J, leaving 9 bases unmatched. CDR3 length: 16 amino acids. Germline V lookup: CDR1 MRHNA, CDR2 SNTAGT. Here the CDR3 DNA reads TGTGCCAGCAGTCTAACCGGGACAGGGGGCTATAATGAGCAGTTCTTC. This codes for CASSLTGTGGYNEQFF.

The chain combines TRBV10-3 with TRBJ1-4; D is uncertain. The CDR3 length is 15 residues. Per the germline V gene, CDR1 is ENHRY and CDR2 is SYGVKD. With 4 bases removed from V and 0 bases from J, the gap between germline ends came to 9 bases. The CDR3 loop reads CAISGGGATNEKLFF. CDR3 sequence (DNA): TGTGCCATCAGTGGTGGTGGGGCAACTAATGAAAAACTGTTTTTT.

This CDR3 reads CASSFRDRGGSGSQETQYF. The DNA of the CDR3 is TGTGCCAGCAGCTTTAGGGACAGGGGTGGTAGCGGGAGCCAAGAGACCCAGTACTTC. The chain carries TRBV7-3 and TRBJ2-5, with TRBD1 as a possible D gene (10 bases). The CDR3 has 19 amino acids. The germline V gene encodes CDR1 SGHTA and CDR2 FQGTGA. Trimming cost V 3 bases and J 1 base, with 24 bases left between them.

V and J are TRBV6-1 and TRBJ2-1; no reliable D call. This CDR3 spans 13 amino acids. CDR1 MNHNS and CDR2 SASEGT come from the germline V gene. V was cut by 1 base and J by 3 bases, with 4 bases left in between. The DNA of the CDR3 is TGTGCCAGCAGTGAAGTGTACTACAATGAGCAGTTCTTC. Protein sequence: CASSEVYYNEQFF.

The chain employs TRBV2 and TRBJ2-1; 13 bases map to TRBD2. The CDR3 contains 15 residues. The germline V gene encodes CDR1 SNHLY and CDR2 FYNNEI. The V segment lost 6 bases and the J segment 10 bases; nucleotides outside the gene matches: 9. In nucleotides, the CDR3 is TGTGCCAGCAGGAATCCGGGACTAGCGGGATGGGAGCAGTTCTTC. Its protein is CASRNPGLAGWEQFF.

The chain is built from TRBV11-2 and TRBJ1-2, with TRBD1 matching 7 bases. The CDR3 covers 15 residues. Germline V CDR1 and CDR2: SGHAT, FQNNGV. Unmatched junction bases numbered 10, after V lost 1 base and J lost 8 bases. The CDR3: CASSLVQGGYRGYTF. The CDR3 coding sequence is TGTGCCAGCAGCTTAGTTCAGGGGGGGTATAGGGGCTACACCTTC. The entire variable domain, with the rest obtained from reference TRBV11-2 and TRBJ1-2, is as follows: EAGVAQSPRYKIIEKRQSVAFWCNPISGHATLYWYQQILGQGPKLLIQFQNNGVVDDSQLPKDRFSAERLKGVDSTLKIQPAKLEDSAVYLCASSLVQGGYRGYTFGSGTRLTVV.

This clone was counted a single time. V is TRBV11-3 and J is TRBJ1-1, with TRBD1 matching 9 bases. Looked up from germline, CDR1 is SGHNT and CDR2 is YENEEA. The CDR3 spans 17 residues. The ends lost 1 base at V and 4 bases at J; junction bases unmatched: 10. Written as DNA, the CDR3 is TGTGCCAGCAGCTTAGGAGGGACAGGGACTTCGGGCACTGAAGCTTTCTTT. This encodes CASSLGGTGTSGTEAFF.

This clone was seen just once. The V call is TRBV28, the J call TRBJ1-2; tentative D call: TRBD1 (6 bases). The CDR3 spans 13 residues. V was clipped by 6 bases and J by 7 bases, with 15 bases between them. Germline V CDR1 and CDR2: MDHEN, SYDVKM. The CDR3 is CASSPPGASGYTF. CDR3 in DNA: TGTGCCAGCAGCCCCCCGGGGGCTAGTGGCTACACCTTC.

This rearrangement joins TRBV6-5 to TRBJ2-1, with D possibly TRBD2 on 5 matching bases. Per the germline V gene, CDR1 is MNHEY and CDR2 is SVGAGI. The CDR3 spans 15 residues. Trimming removed 2 bases from V and 2 bases from J, with 10 bases in between. Here the CDR3 reads CASSYAVGTYNEQFF. For the CDR3, the DNA is TGTGCCAGCAGTTACGCGGTCGGGACCTACAATGAGCAGTTCTTC.

For this clone: Relative to the germline gene, one junction end is altered; a read error may explain this. The rearrangement links TRBV19 to TRBJ2-3; no reliable D call. The CDR3 is made up of 14 amino acids. Per the germline V gene, CDR1 is LNHDA and CDR2 is SQIVND (reference sequence). The CDR3: CASSTLSRTDTQYF. The DNA for the CDR3 is TGTGCCAGTAGTACTTTGAGCCGCACGGATACGCAGTATTTT.

CDR3 DNA: TGCGCCAGCAGCTTGTGGACGGGAGACACCAATGAGCAGTTCTTC. Translated, it gives CASSLWTGDTNEQFF. The genes are TRBV5-1 and TRBJ2-1, with D possibly matching TRBD2 (6 bases). The germline V gene encodes CDR1 SGHRS and CDR2 YFSETQ. V was clipped by 1 base and J by 6 bases, with 14 bases between them. This CDR3 contains 15 residues.

This clone turned up a few times. The rearrangement uses TRBV5-1 and TRBJ1-1; D might be TRBD1 (6 bases). Germline assignment: CDR1 SGHRS and CDR2 YFSETQ. V lost 2 bases to trimming and J lost 5 bases, with 13 bases between them. This CDR3 is built from 14 residues. This CDR3 reads CASSLTGTETEAFF. CDR3 in DNA: TGCGCCAGCAGCTTAACAGGGACGGAGACTGAAGCTTTCTTT. The full variable domain, rest sourced from reference TRBV5-1 and TRBJ1-1, is KAGVTQTPRYLIKTRGQQVTLSCSPISGHRSVSWYQQTPGQGLQFLFEYFSETQRNKGNFPGRFSGRQFSNSRSEMNVSTLELGDSALYLCASSLTGTETEAFFGQGTRLTVV.

This clone has only a few counts. The chain links TRBV13 to TRBJ2-2; D gene unclear. Germline CDR1 and CDR2: PRHDT and FYEKMQ (reference sequence). V was clipped by 3 bases and J by 2 bases, with 10 bases between them. The CDR3 runs 15 residues. CDR3 DNA: TGTGCCAGCAGCTTCCCCGACTCTAACACCGGGGAGCTGTTTTTT. This sequence encodes CASSFPDSNTGELFF.

V is TRBV28 and J is TRBJ1-5, with a tentative D call TRBD1 (6 bases). Germline V gene lookup returns CDR1 MDHEN and CDR2 SYDVKM. The CDR3 extends over 19 amino acids. Trimming took 3 bases from V and 3 from J, leaving 24 bases between them. The CDR3 sequence is CASSFSYLSGAINNQPQHF. The CDR3 DNA follows: TGTGCCAGCAGTTTCTCATACTTATCAGGGGCCATTAACAATCAGCCCCAGCATTTT.

The gene calls are TRBV9 and TRBJ2-4; D gene unclear. CDR1 SGDLS and CDR2 YYNGEE come from the germline V gene. Trimming removed 3 bases from V and 6 bases from J, with 13 bases in between. The CDR3 sequence is 14 residues long. The chain's CDR3 is CASSEGSSLNIQYF. The CDR3 nucleotides read TGTGCCAGCAGCGAGGGTAGCAGCTTAAACATTCAGTACTTC.

This clone was found a few times. This chain links TRBV6-1 with TRBJ2-5; 12 bases fit TRBD2. CDR3 length: 15 amino acids. The germline V gene encodes CDR1 MNHNS and CDR2 SASEGT. V lost 6 bases, J lost 4 bases, and 6 bases stayed unmatched. CDR3 loop: CASRLTSGSPETQYF. CDR3 bases: TGTGCCAGCAGGTTGACTAGCGGGAGTCCAGAGACCCAGTACTTC.

The genes are TRBV7-3 and TRBJ1-2; tentatively, D is TRBD1 (6 bases). Germline-derived CDR1 and CDR2 are SGHTA and FQGTGA. CDR3 size: 14 residues. The V end was cut by 5 bases, the J end by 2 bases, with 12 bases between. The CDR3 bases are TGTGCCAGCAGCGAAGGGGGTTCCAACTATGGCTACACCTTC. Protein sequence: CASSEGGSNYGYTF.

This clone was detected once. V gene TRBV27 combines with J gene TRBJ2-3; D uncertain. Germline V gene data show CDR1 as MNHEY and CDR2 as SMNVEV (reference sequence). CDR3 size: 15 residues. Trimming removed 6 bases from V and 5 bases from J, with 18 bases in between. As DNA, the CDR3 is TGTGCCAGCAGCCTCAATCCGATAGTTGGAGATACGCAGTATTTT. Protein sequence: CASSLNPIVGDTQYF.

The rearrangement uses TRBV27 and TRBJ2-1; the match to TRBD2 covers 7 bases. The CDR3 sequence is 14 residues long. V shed 5 bases and J 7 bases; nucleotides not matched to a gene: 8. The germline gives CDR1 MNHEY, CDR2 SMNVEV (reference sequence). CDR3 region: CASSPWEGSNEQFF. CDR3 nucleotides: TGTGCCAGCAGTCCGTGGGAGGGATCGAATGAGCAGTTCTTC.

The J gene is TRBJ1-4, the V gene TRBV7-2; D is possibly TRBD1 (6 bases). Germline assignment: CDR1 SGHTA and CDR2 FQGNSA. This CDR3 contains 16 residues. V was clipped by 0 bases and J by 7 bases, with 15 bases between them. Written as DNA, the CDR3 is TGTGCCAGCAGCTTAGCGCTAGGGGGGTTGGGTGAAAAACTGTTTTTT. It yields the protein CASSLALGGLGEKLFF.